This section outlines one T cell receptor (beta chain) sequence together with its context. The antigen remains unidentified. The libraries of TRB cDNA were constructed through 5' RACE using UMI labels. From the 5' RACE reads, TCRdb lists one entry per CDR3 protein and no DNA. Its clone listing holds over 100,000 distinct CDR3 sequences. CD45RO-CCR7+CD27+CD95- marked naive CD8+ T cells. This entry belongs to a study of CXCR3-negative and CXCR3-positive naive CD8 T cells. Study-wide results and caveats: More hydrophobic TRB CDR3s occurred in CXCR3-positive than in CXCR3-negative naive cells.

The TCR sequence derives from a human donor in good health. Some clones in this sample may be carry-over from other donors' samples. The sequenced sample was naive CXCR3- CD8+ T cells from blood. The subset was: CD45RO-CCR7+CD27+CD95- naive CD8+ T cells lacking CXCR3 (TNR3-).

The CDR3 sequence: CSAPPIAGGDEQFF. The rearrangement uses TRBV20-1 and TRBJ2-1; TCRdb returns TRBD2, unconfirmable since there is no DNA. CDR3 length: 14 residues. The germline gives CDR1 DFQATT, CDR2 SNEGSKA (reference sequence).